What follows describes a single T cell receptor (beta chain). The antigen is undetermined. This entry comes from a study of T cell responses to AZD1222 COVID-19 vaccine. Study in general: Combined were second doses at about 4 or about 12 weeks.

Study observations and caveats: It should be noted that donors were predominantly white British and more often female, and clonal diversity was possibly underestimated. The study reported that nearly half of spike-specific TCRs target unmutated variant regions. Regions 160-218 and 743-854 held dominance among vaccine-associated CD4 TCRs, which spanned spike.

The CDR3 is made up of 15 amino acids. The V gene lost 4 bases and the J gene lost 7 bases, with 16 bases spanning the gap. Per the germline V gene, CDR1 is MNHEY and CDR2 is SVGEGT. The data were produced by immunoSEQ multiplex PCR, yet TCRdb's version contains in-frame clones alone and is incomplete. The sample has about 120,000 clones, 90% seen once. This sequence originates from an adult in good health. Sample: peripheral blood, taken on day 0 of AZD1222 vaccination. The chain joins TRBV6-2 or TRBV6-3 to TRBJ2-2; TRBD2 is a possible D gene (6 bases). The CDR3 nucleotides read TGTGCCAGCAGTTGGGACGGGAGTAAAGTCGGGGAGCTGTTTTTT. It specifies CASSWDGSKVGELFF.